This TCR beta chain is drawn from a study of blood T cells in healthy people across ages. Study findings and constraints: With naive T cell percentage, TCR beta diversity showed a strong correlation. No conclusive comparison of naive versus antigen-experienced cells was possible with unsorted PBMCs. Observed TCR beta diversity per million T cells went down as age went up. This fall followed a roughly linear course with age.

The authors ran a second PCR of roughly 6 to 11 cycles using a sample-barcoded 5' primer and a J-beta primer mix. TCRdb reanalysed the 5' RACE reads using MiXCR and keeps one entry per CDR3 protein. This sample has about 1.6 million distinct CDR3 sequences; about 35% occur once, and the top ten carry roughly 10%. Staff drew 9 to 10 milliliters of peripheral blood from each donor. Between the trimmed V and J ends, which lost 4 bases and 6 bases, there was a span of 12 bases. CDR1 and CDR2 from the germline V gene are SGHTA and FQGTGA. The CDR3 has 13 residues. As regards this clonotype: The antigen is undetermined.

This TCR was recovered from a woman in her 30s in good health. Material for sequencing was blood. This chain uses TRBV7-3 with TRBJ1-2; D perhaps matches TRBD1 (6 bases). CDR3: CASSSGTKDGYTF. CDR3 DNA: TGTGCCAGCAGCTCCGGGACAAAGGATGGCTACACCTTC.